This T cell receptor (beta chain) comes out of a study of blood T cell repertoires in COVID-19. The wider study: Material from acute and convalescent COVID-19 was sourced from the United States, Italy and Spain. The analysed material was cDNA or gDNA that came from T cells, B-cell-depleted T cells, or PBMCs.

How the authors handled the data: How many nucleated cells were present was estimated from reference gene primer amplification. The method was immunoSEQ multiplex PCR; TCRdb's version includes in-frame clones alone and lacks a portion of them. V, J and clone size derive from that table, while D and trimming were established from the DNA sequence. Among 270,000 or so clones listed, 75% to 90% were seen once. The CDR3 spans 16 residues. This TCR was sampled from a woman in her twenties or thirties with active or convalescent COVID-19. This chain links TRBV1 with TRBJ1-1; TRBD1, the table's D call, lacks a check against the DNA. TRBV1 is tagged as a pseudogene. The sample was peripheral blood. The CDR3 loop reads CTSSPPKQGANTEAFF. CDR3 DNA: TGCACCAGCAGTCCACCGAAACAGGGGGCGAACACTGAAGCTTTCTTT.